This paragraph reports one TCR beta chain. The antigen is unknown. This sample is part of a study of blood T cells in healthy people across ages. General study points: Donor CMV infection status was unknown, possibly confounding age-related changes in expanded clonotypes.

All donors came from Russia, were Caucasian and healthy, and spanned ages roughly 6 to 95. There were at least 6 micrograms of total RNA extracted from every sample. The CDR3 consists of 15 residues. Germline-derived CDR1 and CDR2 are KGHDR and SFDVKD. The V segment lost 3 bases and the J segment 2 bases; nucleotides outside the gene matches: 4. Combining a sample-barcoded 5' primer with a J-beta primer mix, a second PCR ran for about 7 to 11 cycles. Each cDNA molecule received a tag from a template-switch adaptor that had 12 random nucleotides. Each CDR3 protein is one row after TCRdb ran MiXCR on the 5' RACE reads. Among roughly 570,000 distinct CDR3 sequences, 25% to 30% were seen once, and the ten largest hold roughly 20%.

V is TRBV24-1 and J is TRBJ2-3; 7 bases are a match to TRBD1. Sequencing used blood. The receptor comes from a woman aged 70-85 years in good health. The CDR3: CATSDAGTVTDTQYF. The CDR3 coding sequence is TGTGCCACCAGTGATGCCGGGACAGTCACAGATACGCAGTATTTT.